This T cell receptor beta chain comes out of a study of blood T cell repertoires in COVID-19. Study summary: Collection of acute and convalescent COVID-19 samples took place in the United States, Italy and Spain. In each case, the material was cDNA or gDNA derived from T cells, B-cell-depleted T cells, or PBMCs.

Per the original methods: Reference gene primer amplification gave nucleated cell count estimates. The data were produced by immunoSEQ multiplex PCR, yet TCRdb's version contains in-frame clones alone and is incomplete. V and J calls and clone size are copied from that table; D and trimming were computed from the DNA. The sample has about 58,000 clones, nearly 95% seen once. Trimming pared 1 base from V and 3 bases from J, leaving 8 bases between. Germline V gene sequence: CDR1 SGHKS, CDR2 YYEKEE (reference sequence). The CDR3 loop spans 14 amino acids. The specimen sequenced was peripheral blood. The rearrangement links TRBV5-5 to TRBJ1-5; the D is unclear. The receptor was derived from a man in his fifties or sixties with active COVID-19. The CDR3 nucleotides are TGTGCCAGCAGCTTGTTACAGAACAATCAGCCCCAGCATTTT. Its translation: CASSLLQNNQPQHF. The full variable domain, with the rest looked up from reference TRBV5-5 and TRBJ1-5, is DAGVTQSPTHLIKTRGQQVTLRCSPISGHKSVSWYQQVLGQGPQFIFQYYEKEERGRGNFPDRFSARQFPNYSSELNVNALLLGDSALYLCASSLLQNNQPQHFGDGTRLSIL.